The present TCR beta chain was sequenced within a study of molecular identifiers for immune sequencing clone quantification. MiXCR was run by TCRdb on the PCR reads, yielding one entry per CDR3 protein. The data contain around 70,000 distinct CDR3 sequences, around 20% of them singletons. The CDR3 runs to 14 residues. The germline V gene encodes CDR1 MNHEY and CDR2 SMNVEV (reference sequence). With 2 bases removed from V and 0 bases from J, the gap between germline ends came to 8 bases. The genes are TRBV27 and TRBJ2-7; the D is unclear. This clonotype originated in a human donor in good health. Some libraries in this study had Jurkat cell RNA spiked in. Material: naive CD8+ T cells from blood, with Jurkat cell RNA spiked in. The subset: FACS-sorted CD8+CD4-CCR7+CD45RA+ naive T cells. The CDR3 DNA is TGTGCCAGCAGTTTAATGGGGTTCTCCTACGAGCAGTACTTC. Encoded protein: CASSLMGFSYEQYF.